This TCR beta chain was sequenced for a study of spatial heterogeneity in lung cancer. About the research overall: Untreated early-stage non-small cell lung cancer patients, fewer than 85 in total, were the donors. Alpha-chain detections were consistently fewer than beta-chain detections among the sequences.

Concerning this clonotype: Its antigen remains unidentified.

Broader study findings: More often at tumor resection than at routine follow-up, ubiquitous expanded tumor TCRs were detected in the blood.

CDR1 and CDR2 (germline): SQVTM, ANQGSEA. CDR3 size: 13 residues. V lost 1 base, J lost 6 bases, and 5 bases stayed unmatched. Time point of the sample: blood at routine non-recurrence follow-up after resection. Sequencing was performed on whole RNA extracted from tumor and nontumor lung tissue, or from frozen PBMC, and the material was left unsorted. TCRdb re-called the 5' RACE reads with MiXCR, one entry per CDR3 protein. The sample has some 43,000 distinct CDR3 sequences, 10% to 13% seen once. Sequencing used PBMCs, obtained at follow-up. The receptor was isolated from a female donor with early-stage non-small cell lung cancer. The chain carries TRBV29-1 and TRBJ1-1; 7 bases are shared with TRBD1. For the CDR3, the DNA is TGCAGCGTTGAAGTGGCGCAGGGGGCTGAAGCTTTCTTT. Protein sequence: CSVEVAQGAEAFF.